Given below is one T cell receptor beta chain in context. Its antigen is still unknown. This specimen comes from a study of T cell responses to AZD1222 COVID-19 vaccine. CDR1 is SGHKS, CDR2 YYEKEE, per germline (reference sequence). This CDR3 contains 14 residues. Trimming stripped 0 bases from V and 1 base from J, with 6 bases between. Findings of the study overall: Only a handful of AZD1222 recipients were seropositive at baseline.

Repertoires were generated with immunoSEQ multiplex PCR, while TCRdb's copy carries only in-frame clones and drops some. The sample has fewer than 110,000 clones; roughly 89% are singletons. This TCR derives from an adult in good health. The material sequenced was peripheral blood, taken on day 0 of AZD1222 vaccination. This chain links TRBV5-5 with TRBJ2-3; D is unresolved. CDR3 nucleotides: TGTGCCAGCAGCTTGGTGTTGGGCACAGATACGCAGTATTTT. This encodes CASSLVLGTDTQYF.